This TCR beta chain is drawn from a study of T cell responses to AZD1222 COVID-19 vaccine. The CDR3 runs to 15 residues. V gave up 5 bases and J gave up 1 base; unmatched junction bases: 3. Germline V gene sequence: CDR1 SNHLY, CDR2 FYNNEI. Overall study results and limits: White British people made up most donors, females outnumbered males, and clonal diversity was possibly underestimated.

The table came from immunoSEQ multiplex PCR; TCRdb's copy has only in-frame clones and leaves some out. The sample consists of 77,000 or so clones, approximately 90% of them appearing once. To note about this clone: Antigen unknown.

This TCR was recovered from an adult in good health. The chain is built from TRBV2 and TRBJ2-2; 8 bases map to TRBD1. Sequencing used peripheral blood, obtained on day 0 of AZD1222 vaccination. The CDR3 sequence: CASSSGTGNTGELFF. CDR3 nucleotides: TGTGCCAGCAGTTCCGGGACAGGGAACACCGGGGAGCTGTTTTTT.